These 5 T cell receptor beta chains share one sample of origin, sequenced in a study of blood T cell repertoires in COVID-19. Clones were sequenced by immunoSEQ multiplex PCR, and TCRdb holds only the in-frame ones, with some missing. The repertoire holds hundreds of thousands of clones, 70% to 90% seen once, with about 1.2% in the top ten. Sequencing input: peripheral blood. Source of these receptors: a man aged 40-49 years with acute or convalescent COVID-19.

DNA for the CDR3: TGTGCCAGCAGCTTGGGGGCGGGAAAGCTTGAGCAGTTCTTC. Protein: CASSLGAGKLEQFF. This chain uses TRBV5-4 with TRBJ2-1, with D possibly TRBD2 on 6 matching bases. The V gene's germline CDR1 is SGHNT and CDR2 YYREEE (reference sequence). V was cut by 0 bases and J by 9 bases, with 13 bases left in between. The CDR3 runs 14 residues.

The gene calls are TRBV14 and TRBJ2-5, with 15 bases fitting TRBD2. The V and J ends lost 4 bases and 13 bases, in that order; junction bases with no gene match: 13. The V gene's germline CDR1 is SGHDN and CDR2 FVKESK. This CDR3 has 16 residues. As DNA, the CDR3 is TGTGCCAGCAGCCTACGGGGACTAGCGGGAGGTTCTATGATGTACTTC. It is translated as CASSLRGLAGGSMMYF.

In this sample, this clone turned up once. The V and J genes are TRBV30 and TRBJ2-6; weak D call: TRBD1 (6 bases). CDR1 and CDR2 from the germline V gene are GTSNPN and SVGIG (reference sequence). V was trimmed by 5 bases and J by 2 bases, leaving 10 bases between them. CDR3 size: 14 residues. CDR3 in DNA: TGTGCCTGGGGGGGCAAACCTGGGGCCAACGTCCTGACTTTC. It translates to CAWGGKPGANVLTF.

The CDR3 sequence: CASSEVYNQPQHF. For the CDR3, the DNA is TGTGCCTCGTCCGAGGTTTACAATCAGCCCCAGCATTTT. The chain joins TRBV12-3 or TRBV12-4 to TRBJ1-5; D is undetermined. Trimming removed 11 bases from V and 3 bases from J, with 14 bases in between. The CDR3 contains 13 residues.

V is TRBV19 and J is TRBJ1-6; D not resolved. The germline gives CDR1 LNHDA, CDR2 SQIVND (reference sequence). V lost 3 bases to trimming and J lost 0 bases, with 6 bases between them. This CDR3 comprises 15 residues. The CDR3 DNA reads TGTGCCAGTAGTATTAAGAGCTCCTATAATTCACCCCTCCACTTT. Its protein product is CASSIKSSYNSPLHF. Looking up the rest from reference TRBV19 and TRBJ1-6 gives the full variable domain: DGGITQSPKYLFRKEGQNVTLSCEQNLNHDAMYWYRQDPGQGLRLIYYSQIVNDFQKGDIAEGYSVSREKKESFPLTVTSAQKNPTAFYLCASSIKSSYNSPLHFGNGTRLTVT.